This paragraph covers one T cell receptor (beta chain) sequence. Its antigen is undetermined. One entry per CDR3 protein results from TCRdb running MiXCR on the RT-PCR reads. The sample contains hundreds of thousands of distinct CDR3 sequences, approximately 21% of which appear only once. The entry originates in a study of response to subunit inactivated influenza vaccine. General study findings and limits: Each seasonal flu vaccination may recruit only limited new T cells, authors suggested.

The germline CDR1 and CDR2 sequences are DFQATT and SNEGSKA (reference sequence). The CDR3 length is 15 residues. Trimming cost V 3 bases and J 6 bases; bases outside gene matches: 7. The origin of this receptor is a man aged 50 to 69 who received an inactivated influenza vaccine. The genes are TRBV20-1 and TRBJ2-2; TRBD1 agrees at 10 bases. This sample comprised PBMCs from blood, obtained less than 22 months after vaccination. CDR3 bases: TGCAGTGCTAGGACAGGGGGCGGGTCCCCCGGGGAGCTGTTTTTT. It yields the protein CSARTGGGSPGELFF.